One sample yielded the 17 T cell receptor beta chains listed below, sequenced in a study of beta chain features in type 1 diabetes. General study results and limits: There was a moderate but significant shortening of TCRB CDR3s in all four CD4+ subsets of Type 1 diabetes patients.

What these receptors recognize is not known. The entirety of the isolated RNA underwent reverse transcription, so expressed TCRB transcripts were sequenced. The repertoire was sequenced with immunoSEQ multiplex PCR; TCRdb's copy has only in-frame clones and lacks some. Among roughly 180,000 clones listed, roughly 8% were seen once. Material for sequencing was central memory CD4+ T cells from blood. The origin of the receptors is a man between 18 and 35 years old with type 1 diabetes.

The V call is TRBV18, the J call TRBJ1-2; 10 nucleotides agree with TRBD1. The ends lost 4 bases at V and 8 bases at J; junction bases unmatched: 4. Per the germline V gene, CDR1 is KGHSH and CDR2 is LQKENI. CDR3 length: 13 amino acids. CDR3 nucleotide sequence: TGTGCCAGCTCACACGGGACAGGGGAGGGCTACACCTTC. This gives the protein CASSHGTGEGYTF. Variable domain in full (rest from reference TRBV18 and TRBJ1-2): NAGVMQNPRHLVRRRGQEARLRCSPMKGHSHVYWYRQLPEEGLKFMVYLQKENIIDESGMPKERFSAEFPKEGPSILRIQQVVRGDSAAYFCASSHGTGEGYTFGSGTRLTVV.

This clone was counted at least ten times. V usage is TRBV6-6 and J usage is TRBJ2-7; TRBD2 aligns across 9 bases. The germline CDR1 and CDR2 sequences are MNHNY and SVGAGI (reference sequence). This CDR3 has 14 amino acids. Trimming cost V 4 bases and J 3 bases; bases outside gene matches: 4. CDR3 region: CASSSQAGGYEQYF. The CDR3 nucleotides read TGTGCCAGCAGTTCCCAAGCGGGAGGCTACGAGCAGTACTTC.

This chain links TRBV7-2 with TRBJ2-3; possibly TRBD2 for D (6 bases). Germline CDR1 SGHTA, CDR2 FQGNSA. This CDR3 spans 13 amino acids. Trimming took 5 bases from V and 11 from J, leaving 17 bases between them. The CDR3 loop reads CASSARRDLQQYF. The CDR3 DNA is TGTGCCAGCAGCGCGCGCCGGGACTTGCAGCAGTATTTT.

The V and J genes are TRBV5-1 and TRBJ2-2; 8 nucleotides match TRBD1. The length of the CDR3 is 17 residues. Trimming at V came to 3 bases and at J to 1 base, leaving 8 bases not matched to a gene. Germline V CDR1 and CDR2: SGHRS, YFSETQ. The chain's CDR3 is CASSWGPRGRNTGELFF. The CDR3 DNA reads TGCGCCAGCAGCTGGGGGCCCAGGGGGCGGAACACCGGGGAGCTGTTTTTT.

The V and J genes are TRBV2 and TRBJ2-1, with 10 bases aligning to TRBD2. This CDR3 is built from 12 residues. CDR1 is SNHLY, CDR2 FYNNEI, per germline. Trimming at V came to 4 bases and at J to 15 bases, leaving 6 bases not matched to a gene. CDR3: CASSVQRGGLFF. CDR3 nucleotide sequence: TGTGCCAGCAGTGTCCAGCGGGGGGGCCTGTTCTTC.

There are a few counts of this clone. V gene TRBV5-4 combines with J gene TRBJ2-5; 9 nucleotides match TRBD1. The trim removed 4 bases at V and 4 bases at J, leaving 8 bases unmatched. The CDR3 runs to 15 residues. Germline-derived CDR1 and CDR2 are SGHNT and YYREEE (reference sequence). CDR3 amino acids: CASSLGTGQGETQYF. The CDR3 bases are TGTGCCAGCAGCCTCGGGACAGGGCAGGGAGAGACCCAGTACTTC.

CDR3 DNA sequence: TGTGCCAGCAGCGTTAGGTCGGGGGGGGACACAGATACGCAGTATTTT. Amino acids: CASSVRSGGDTDTQYF. J is TRBJ2-3 and V is TRBV9; 8 bases match TRBD2. CDR1 SGDLS and CDR2 YYNGEE come from the germline V gene. The CDR3 extends over 16 amino acids. Trimming cost V 2 bases and J 2 bases; bases outside gene matches: 7.

The V gene is TRBV6-1, the J gene TRBJ2-2, with 7 positions matching TRBD1. V lost 3 bases to trimming and J lost 5 bases; unmatched junction nucleotides: 9. This CDR3 contains 16 residues. The germline V gene has CDR1 MNHNS and CDR2 SASEGT. Here the CDR3 DNA reads TGTGCCAGCAGTGAGTTTACAGGGGCAAATACCGGGGAGCTGTTTTTT. Protein: CASSEFTGANTGELFF.

The chain is built from TRBV10-3 and TRBJ2-1; 13 bases agree with TRBD2. V gave up 5 bases and J gave up 9 bases; unmatched junction bases: 4. Germline V gene lookup returns CDR1 ENHRY and CDR2 SYGVKD. The CDR3 spans 14 residues. CDR3 sequence: CAISTSGRGGEQFF. CDR3 coding DNA: TGTGCCATCAGTACTAGCGGGAGGGGGGGTGAGCAGTTCTTC.

This clone was seen only a few times. This rearrangement joins TRBV5-1 to TRBJ2-2, with no clear D. V was clipped by 2 bases and J by 6 bases, with 8 bases between them. Germline V CDR1 and CDR2: SGHRS, YFSETQ. This CDR3 contains 13 residues. This CDR3 is CASSFWPAGELFF. Here the CDR3 DNA reads TGCGCCAGCAGCTTTTGGCCCGCCGGGGAGCTGTTTTTT.

Only a few counts were recorded for this clone. J is TRBJ2-5 and V is TRBV5-4, with D perhaps matching TRBD1 (6 bases). CDR1 is SGHNT and CDR2 is YYREEE in the germline V gene (reference sequence). V lost 2 bases, J lost 5 bases, and 10 bases lay in between. This CDR3 is 13 amino acids long. The CDR3 nucleotides read TGTGCCAGCAGCTTTGGGGGCGCGGAGACCCAGTACTTC. Amino acids: CASSFGGAETQYF.

J is TRBJ2-3 and V is TRBV7-8, with TRBD2 matching 8 bases. Germline CDR1 is SGHVS and CDR2 is FQNEAQ. This CDR3 spans 15 amino acids. With V trimmed by 2 bases and J by 9 bases, 10 bases remained unmatched. The CDR3 DNA follows: TGTGCCAGCAGCTTACGAGCGGGGGCCACCGCGACGCAGTATTTT. It is translated as CASSLRAGATATQYF.

In nucleotides, the CDR3 is TGTGCCAGCAGCTTGGGAGGGTCTATCGGCGTCCCCGGGGAGCTGTTTTTT. Its translation: CASSLGGSIGVPGELFF. The chain recombines TRBV5-4 with TRBJ2-2, with D possibly being TRBD2 (5 bases). CDR1 SGHNT and CDR2 YYREEE come from the germline V gene (reference sequence). With 0 bases removed from V and 6 bases from J, the gap between germline ends came to 18 bases. The CDR3 has 17 residues.

This clone was found a few times. V is TRBV11-2 and J is TRBJ2-6, with D hard to call. V was cut by 4 bases and J by 3 bases, with 10 bases left in between. Germline-derived CDR1 and CDR2 are SGHAT and FQNNGV. This CDR3 has 15 residues. CDR3 loop: CASSYYMVGANVLTF. The DNA for the CDR3 is TGTGCCAGCAGCTATTACATGGTTGGGGCCAACGTCCTGACTTTC.

This clone appeared a few times. The gene calls are TRBV28 and TRBJ2-2; 8 nucleotides line up with TRBD1. V lost 10 bases to trimming and J lost 7 bases; unmatched junction nucleotides: 5. CDR1 MDHEN and CDR2 SYDVKM come from the germline V gene. CDR3 length: 12 residues. As DNA, the CDR3 is TGTGCCATCAGGGGGCAAGGCGGGGAGCTGTTTTTT. Translating gives CAIRGQGGELFF.

This clone was seen only a few times. V and J are TRBV7-7 and TRBJ2-5, with D possibly being TRBD2 (6 bases). From germline, CDR1 is SSHAT and CDR2 FNYEAQ (reference sequence). Between the trimmed V and J ends, which lost 1 base and 4 bases, there was a span of 13 bases. The CDR3 runs to 15 residues. CDR3 DNA: TGTGCCAGCAGCTTAGGGGACTCCCTCGGAGAGACCCAGTACTTC. It encodes CASSLGDSLGETQYF.

The sample holds a few counts of this clone. The rearrangement links TRBV4-1 to TRBJ2-3, with D maybe TRBD2 (5 bases). Germline V gene data show CDR1 as MGHRA and CDR2 as YSYEKL. The CDR3 is 16 amino acids. The V gene lost 5 bases and the J gene lost 4 bases, with 19 bases spanning the gap. The CDR3 protein is CASSVQNLIGADTQYF. In nucleotides, the CDR3 is TGCGCCAGCAGCGTTCAAAACCTAATCGGGGCAGATACGCAGTATTTT.